This TCR beta chain was found in a study of CD8 T cells in Susac syndrome. The RNA, about 0.5 to 1 ug, was put through reverse transcription using random hexamers. TCRdb reprocessed the immunoSEQ multiplex PCR reads via MiXCR and lists one record per CDR3 protein. The sample carries 53,000 or so distinct CDR3 sequences, over 85% recorded once. Germline CDR1 and CDR2: SQVTM and ANQGSEA. V lost 5 bases to trimming and J lost 2 bases, with 14 bases between them. The CDR3 extends over 14 amino acids. Controls were healthy donors chosen to match patients in age and sex. Isolation of CD8+ and CD4+ T cells was performed negatively, whereas enrichment of TEMRA cells was done by FACS.

This sequence was found in a human donor in good health. Sequenced sample: CD8+ T cells from PBMCs. The V gene is TRBV29-1, the J gene TRBJ2-3, with D perhaps TRBD1 (6 bases). CDR3 sequence reads: CSVSGTQYTDTQYF. The CDR3 DNA is TGCAGCGTTTCCGGGACACAATACACAGATACGCAGTATTTT.